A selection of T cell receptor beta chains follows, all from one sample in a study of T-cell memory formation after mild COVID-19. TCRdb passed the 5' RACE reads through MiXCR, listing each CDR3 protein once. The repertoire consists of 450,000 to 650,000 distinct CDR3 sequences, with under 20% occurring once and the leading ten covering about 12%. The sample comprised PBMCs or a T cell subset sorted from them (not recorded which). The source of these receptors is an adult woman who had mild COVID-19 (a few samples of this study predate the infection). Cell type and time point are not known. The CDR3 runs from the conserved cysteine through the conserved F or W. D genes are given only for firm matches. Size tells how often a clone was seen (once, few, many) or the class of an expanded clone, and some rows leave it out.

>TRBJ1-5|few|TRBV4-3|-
CASSRDGNSNQPQHF
TGCGCCAGCAGCCGGGACGGGAATAGCAATCAGCCCCAGCATTTT
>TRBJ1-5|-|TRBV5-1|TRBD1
CASDRDRNQPQHF
TGCGCCAGCGACCGGGACAGAAATCAGCCCCAGCATTTT
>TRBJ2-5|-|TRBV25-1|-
CASSDIGTPDETQYF
TGTGCCAGCAGTGATATCGGGACACCCGATGAGACCCAGTACTTC
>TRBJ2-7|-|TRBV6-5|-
CASRMPGVGEQYF
TGTGCCAGCCGCATGCCGGGAGTGGGCGAGCAGTACTTC
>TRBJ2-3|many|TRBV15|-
CATSRDGARTDTQYF
TGTGCCACCAGCAGAGATGGCGCGCGCACAGATACGCAGTATTTT
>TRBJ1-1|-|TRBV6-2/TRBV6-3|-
CASSERGGVRSAEAFF
TGTGCCAGCAGCGAAAGGGGGGGTGTGCGTTCGGCTGAAGCTTTCTTT
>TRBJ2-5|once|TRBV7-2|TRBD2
CASSALGLAGGETQYF
TGTGCCAGCAGCGCGCTGGGACTAGCGGGAGGAGAGACCCAGTACTTC
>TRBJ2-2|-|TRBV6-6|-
CASRIPEPFNTGELFF
TGTGCCAGCAGAATCCCGGAGCCCTTCAACACCGGGGAGCTGTTTTTT
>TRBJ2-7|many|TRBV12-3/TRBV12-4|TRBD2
CASSLPPLAGGPYEQYF
TGTGCCAGCAGTCTCCCCCCCCTAGCGGGGGGACCCTACGAGCAGTACTTC
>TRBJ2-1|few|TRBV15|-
CATSRAGGGDNEQFF
TGTGCCACCAGCAGAGCGGGGGGCGGGGACAATGAGCAGTTCTTC
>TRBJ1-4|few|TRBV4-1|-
CASSQGLGRDIGGEKLFF
TGCGCCAGCAGCCAAGGACTCGGTCGTGACATCGGGGGTGAAAAACTGTTTTTT
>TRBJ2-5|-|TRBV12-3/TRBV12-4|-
CASSSVGRWETQYF
TGTGCCAGCAGCTCCGTCGGGAGATGGGAGACCCAGTACTTC
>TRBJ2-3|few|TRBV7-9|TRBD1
CASSPPTGAYTDTQYF
TGTGCCAGCAGCCCCCCTACAGGGGCTTACACAGATACGCAGTATTTT
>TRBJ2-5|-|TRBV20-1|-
CSARGESWAQYF
TGCAGTGCTAGGGGAGAGAGTTGGGCCCAGTACTTC
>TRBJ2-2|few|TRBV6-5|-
CASSYSFTGELFF
TGTGCCAGCAGTTACTCGTTCACCGGGGAGCTGTTTTTT
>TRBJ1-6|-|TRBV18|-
CASSPPDAGDSPLHF
TGTGCCAGCTCACCACCGGATGCCGGTGATTCACCCCTCCACTTT
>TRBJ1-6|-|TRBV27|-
CASSLGGMANSPLHF
TGTGCCAGCAGTTTAGGGGGGATGGCGAATTCACCCCTCCACTTT
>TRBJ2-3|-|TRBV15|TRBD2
CATSRRSGRGTDTQYF
TGTGCCACCAGCAGACGCTCGGGGAGGGGCACAGATACGCAGTATTTT
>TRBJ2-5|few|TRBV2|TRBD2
CASARTSGMGETQYF
TGTGCCAGCGCACGGACTAGCGGGATGGGAGAGACCCAGTACTTC
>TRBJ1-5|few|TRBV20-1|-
CSARYRVDQPQHF
TGCAGTGCTAGGTACCGTGTGGATCAGCCCCAGCATTTT
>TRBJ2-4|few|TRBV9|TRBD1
CASSLTGGLTKNIQYF
TGTGCCAGCAGCCTTACAGGGGGCCTTACCAAAAACATTCAGTACTTC
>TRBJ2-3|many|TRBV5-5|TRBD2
CASSPPGLAVDTQYF
TGTGCCAGCAGCCCGCCGGGACTAGCGGTTGATACGCAGTATTTT
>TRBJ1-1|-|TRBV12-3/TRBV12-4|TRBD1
CASSWNRGHTEAFF
TGTGCCAGCAGTTGGAACAGGGGGCACACTGAAGCTTTCTTT